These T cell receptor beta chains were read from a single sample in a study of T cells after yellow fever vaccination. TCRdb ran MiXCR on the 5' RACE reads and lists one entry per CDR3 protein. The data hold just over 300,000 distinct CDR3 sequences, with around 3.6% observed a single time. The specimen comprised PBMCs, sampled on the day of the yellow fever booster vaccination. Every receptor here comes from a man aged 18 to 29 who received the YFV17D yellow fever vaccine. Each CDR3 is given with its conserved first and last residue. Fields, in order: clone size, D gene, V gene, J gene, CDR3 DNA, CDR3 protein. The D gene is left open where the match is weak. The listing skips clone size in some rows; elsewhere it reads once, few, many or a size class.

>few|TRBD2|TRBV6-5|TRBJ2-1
TGTGCCAGCAGGGTGCCTAGCGGTAGTAATGAGCAGTTCTTC
CASRVPSGSNEQFF
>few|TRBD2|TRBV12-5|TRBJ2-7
TGTGCTAGTGGCACTGCGGGGGGAAGCTCCTACGAGCAGTACTTC
CASGTAGGSSYEQYF
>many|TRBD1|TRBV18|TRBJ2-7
TGTGCCAGCTCACCATCCCGACAGGGCTCCTACGAGCAGTACTTC
CASSPSRQGSYEQYF
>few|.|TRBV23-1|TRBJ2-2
TGCGCCAGCAGTCAATCGATACTAGCGAACACCGGGGAGCTGTTTTTT
CASSQSILANTGELFF
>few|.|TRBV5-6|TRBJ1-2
TGTGCCAGCAGCTTGGTGCTAGGGGGGGCCTATGGCTACACCTTC
CASSLVLGGAYGYTF
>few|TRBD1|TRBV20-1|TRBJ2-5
TGCAGTGCTAGAAAGGGGGCCCCACGGGAGACCCAGTACTTC
CSARKGAPRETQYF
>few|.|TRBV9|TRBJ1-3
TGTGCCAGCAGCGTCGACGGCCTCTCTGGAAACACCATATATTTT
CASSVDGLSGNTIYF
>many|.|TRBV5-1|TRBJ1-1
TGCGCCAGCAGCTTGGAGAGCAGGTCCGGGGGTGAAGCTTTCTTT
CASSLESRSGGEAFF
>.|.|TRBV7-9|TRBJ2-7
TGTGCCAGCAGCTTAGGACCGGGGACCTACGAGCAGTACTTC
CASSLGPGTYEQYF
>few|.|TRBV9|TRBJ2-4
TGTGCCAGCAGCGGAAGGGTTGACCACATTCAGTACTTC
CASSGRVDHIQYF
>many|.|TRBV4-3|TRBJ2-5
TGCGCCAGCAGCCCGCAAACGGGGGTTAACTCTCAAGAGACCCAGTACTTC
CASSPQTGVNSQETQYF
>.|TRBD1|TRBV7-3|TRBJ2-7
TGTGCCAGCAGCTTATATTCTCGGGGACAGGGGGCGAACGAGCAGTACTTC
CASSLYSRGQGANEQYF
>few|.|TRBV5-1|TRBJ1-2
TGCGCCAGCAGGGACCAGACCGGGGACTATGGCTACACCTTC
CASRDQTGDYGYTF
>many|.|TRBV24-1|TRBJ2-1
TGTGCCACCAGTCTAGCGATCGGGGGGCCGCCCTACAATGAGCAGTTCTTC
CATSLAIGGPPYNEQFF
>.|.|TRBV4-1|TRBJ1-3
TGCGCCAGCAGCCAAGACGGAAACACCATATATTTT
CASSQDGNTIYF
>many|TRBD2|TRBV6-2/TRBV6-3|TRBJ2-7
TGTGCCAGCAGTTACGGCGGGGGTCCCCACGAGCAGTACTTC
CASSYGGGPHEQYF
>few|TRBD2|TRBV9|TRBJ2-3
TGTGCCAGCAGCGTAGCTAAAGAGCGGGGGGAGACAGATACGCAGTATTTT
CASSVAKERGETDTQYF
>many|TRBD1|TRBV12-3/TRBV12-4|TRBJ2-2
TGTGCCAGCAGGCTGACAGGGATGAACACCGGGGAGCTGTTTTTT
CASRLTGMNTGELFF
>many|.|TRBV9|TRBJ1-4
TGTGCCAGCAGCGTAGAAACCTCGGCTAATGAAAAACTGTTTTTT
CASSVETSANEKLFF
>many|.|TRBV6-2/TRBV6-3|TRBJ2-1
TGTGCCAGCAGTTACTCGATTGGGGCAGCATCCTACAATGAGCAGTTCTTC
CASSYSIGAASYNEQFF
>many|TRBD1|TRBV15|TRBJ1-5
TGTGCCACCACCCAGGGGGATAGCAATCAGCCCCAGCATTTT
CATTQGDSNQPQHF
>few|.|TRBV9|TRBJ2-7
TGTGCCAGCAGCGTAGTCCCTTCCTACGAGCAGTACTTC
CASSVVPSYEQYF
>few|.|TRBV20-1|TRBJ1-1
TGCAGTGCTATCTATAACACTGAAGCTTTCTTT
CSAIYNTEAFF
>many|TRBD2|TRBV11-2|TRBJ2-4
TGTGCCAGCAGCCCGGGACTAGCGGGACTAGCCAAAAACATTCAGTACTTC
CASSPGLAGLAKNIQYF
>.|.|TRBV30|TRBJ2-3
TGTGCCTGGAGTCTCTGGGAGGAGGATACGCAGTATTTT
CAWSLWEEDTQYF
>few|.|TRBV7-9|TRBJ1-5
TGTGCCAGCAGCTCATCCGGGCGGGTCAATCAGCCCCAGCATTTT
CASSSSGRVNQPQHF
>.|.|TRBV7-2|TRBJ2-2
TGTGCCAGCAGCTACAGAACAGGGACCGGGGAGCTGTTTTTT
CASSYRTGTGELFF
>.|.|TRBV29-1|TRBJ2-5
TGCAGCGTTGAAGGGACTGCCGCCGAGACCCAGTACTTC
CSVEGTAAETQYF
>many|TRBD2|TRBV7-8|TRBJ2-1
TGTGCCAGCAGCCCCCGGGGTTTGCGGGGGGCTAGACGCTCCTACAATGAGCAGTTCTTC
CASSPRGLRGARRSYNEQFF
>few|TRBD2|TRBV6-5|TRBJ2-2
TGTGCCAGCAGTCCCCCGGGCGGGGGAGGCACCGGGGAGCTGTTTTTT
CASSPPGGGGTGELFF
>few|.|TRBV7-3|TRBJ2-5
TGTGCCAGCAGCCGGGTAGGCAGCCAAGAGACCCAGTACTTC
CASSRVGSQETQYF
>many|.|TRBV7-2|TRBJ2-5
TGTGCCAGCAGCTTGGACCGAGGGGAGACCCAGTACTTC
CASSLDRGETQYF
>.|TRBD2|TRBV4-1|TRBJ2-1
TGCGCCAGCAGCCAAGATCCTAGCGGGGGGCTTTACAATGAGCAGTTCTTC
CASSQDPSGGLYNEQFF
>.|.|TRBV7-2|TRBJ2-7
TGTGCCAGCAGCCGTAGACAGGCAGTCCTCTACGAGCAGTACTTC
CASSRRQAVLYEQYF
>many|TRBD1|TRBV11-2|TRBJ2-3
TGTGCCAGCAGCCGGGGACAGGTTTACTCAGATACGCAGTATTTT
CASSRGQVYSDTQYF
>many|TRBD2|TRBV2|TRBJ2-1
TGTGCCAGCAGTGTAGCGGGGGGGCTCGATGAGCAGTTCTTC
CASSVAGGLDEQFF
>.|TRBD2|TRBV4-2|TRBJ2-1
TGTGCCAGCAGCCCCGGGACTAGCGGGGGGGATGTCAATGAGCAGTTCTTC
CASSPGTSGGDVNEQFF
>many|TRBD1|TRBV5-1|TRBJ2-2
TGCGCCAGCAGCGTCGCCGGGACAGGGAGTGGGTACACCGGGGAGCTGTTTTTT
CASSVAGTGSGYTGELFF
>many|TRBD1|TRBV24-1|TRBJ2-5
TGTGCCACCAGACAGGGGAGTGTCGGGACCCAGTACTTC
CATRQGSVGTQYF
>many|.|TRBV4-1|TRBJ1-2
TGCGCCAGCAGCCATGGGGGGGCGCGCGGCTACACCTTC
CASSHGGARGYTF
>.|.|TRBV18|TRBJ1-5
TGTGCCAGCTCACCCGGACAGCTTAGCAATCAGCCCCAGCATTTT
CASSPGQLSNQPQHF
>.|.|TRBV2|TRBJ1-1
TGTGCCAGCAGTGGCACGGCGGGCAACACTGAAGCTTTCTTT
CASSGTAGNTEAFF
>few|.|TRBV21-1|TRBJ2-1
TGTGCCAGCAGCAAACGAACTAGCGGGACCGTACCGGGCTACAATGAGCAGTTCTTC
CASSKRTSGTVPGYNEQFF
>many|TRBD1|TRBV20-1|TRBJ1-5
TGCAGTGCTAGGACAGGGGAACAGCCCCAGCATTTT
CSARTGEQPQHF
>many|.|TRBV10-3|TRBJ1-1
TGTGCCATCAGTGATCAGGGGAGAGGTGAAGCTTTCTTT
CAISDQGRGEAFF
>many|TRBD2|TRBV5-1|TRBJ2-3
TGCGCCAGCAGCTTGACCGGGACTAGCGGGGGCTCAGATACGCAGTATTTT
CASSLTGTSGGSDTQYF
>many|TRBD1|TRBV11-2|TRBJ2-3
TGTGCCAGCAGCTTAGATCTAGGCAGGGGGCTTGATACGCAGTATTTT
CASSLDLGRGLDTQYF
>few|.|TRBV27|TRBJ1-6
TGTGCCAGCAGACAACAGACAGCCCAACTCTATAATTCACCCCTCCACTTT
CASRQQTAQLYNSPLHF
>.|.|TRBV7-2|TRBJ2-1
TGTGCCAGCAGCTTTACTTACGGCGGGGACAATGAGCAGTTCTTC
CASSFTYGGDNEQFF
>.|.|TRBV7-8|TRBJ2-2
TGTGCCAGCAGCTTAGTTGGGGGGCCTAACACCGGGGAGCTGTTTTTT
CASSLVGGPNTGELFF
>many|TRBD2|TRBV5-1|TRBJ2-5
TGCGCCAGCAGCGAGACACTTCTAGCGGGGGGCGAGACCCAGTACTTC
CASSETLLAGGETQYF
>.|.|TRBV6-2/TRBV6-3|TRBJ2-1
TGTGCCAGCAGTCCTTTCGGCCCGAGGGTTAGGCCCAATGAGCAGTTCTTC
CASSPFGPRVRPNEQFF
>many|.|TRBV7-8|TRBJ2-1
TGTGCCAGCAGCATAGGGGACGCCACGGACAATGAGCAGTTCTTC
CASSIGDATDNEQFF
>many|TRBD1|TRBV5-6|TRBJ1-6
TGTGCCAGCAGCTTGAGTAGGGACAGGGGCCCCGAAAGCTCCTATAATTCACCCCTCCACTTT
CASSLSRDRGPESSYNSPLHF
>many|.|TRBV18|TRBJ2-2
TGTGCCAGCTCACCTATCGGGCACGGGGAGCTGTTTTTT
CASSPIGHGELFF